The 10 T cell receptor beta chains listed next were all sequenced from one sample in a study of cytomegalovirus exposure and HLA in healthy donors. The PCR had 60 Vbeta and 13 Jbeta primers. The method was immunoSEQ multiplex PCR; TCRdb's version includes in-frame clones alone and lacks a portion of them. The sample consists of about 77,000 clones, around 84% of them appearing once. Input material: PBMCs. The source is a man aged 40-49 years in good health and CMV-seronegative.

The CDR3 sequence is CASSVVSTSGHNEQFF. In nucleotides, the CDR3 is TGTGCCAGCAGCGTAGTGTCAACTAGCGGACACAATGAGCAGTTCTTC. This rearrangement joins TRBV9 to TRBJ2-1, with TRBD2 matching over 8 bases. This CDR3 is built from 16 residues. V lost 0 bases to trimming and J lost 5 bases; unmatched junction nucleotides: 7. The V gene's germline CDR1 is SGDLS and CDR2 YYNGEE.

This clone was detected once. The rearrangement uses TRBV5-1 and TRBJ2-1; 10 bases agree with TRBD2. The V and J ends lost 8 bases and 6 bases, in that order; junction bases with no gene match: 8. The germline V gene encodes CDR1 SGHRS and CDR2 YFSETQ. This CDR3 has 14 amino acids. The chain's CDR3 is CASTGTSAGNEQFF. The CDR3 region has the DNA TGCGCCAGTACCGGGACTAGCGCAGGCAATGAGCAGTTCTTC.

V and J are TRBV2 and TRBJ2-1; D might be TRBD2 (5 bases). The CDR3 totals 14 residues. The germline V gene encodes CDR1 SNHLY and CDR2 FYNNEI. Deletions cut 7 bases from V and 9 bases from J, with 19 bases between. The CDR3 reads CASIGSRVSGEQFF. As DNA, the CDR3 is TGTGCCAGCATTGGGTCTAGGGTGAGCGGTGAGCAGTTCTTC.

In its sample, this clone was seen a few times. CDR3 coding DNA: TGCAGTGCCTCAGGAGGGCCTGGCTACACCTTC. Translating it yields CSASGGPGYTF. V usage is TRBV20-1 and J usage is TRBJ1-2; D gene ambiguous. V lost 6 bases, J lost 7 bases, and 12 bases lay in between. CDR3 size: 11 residues. CDR1 is DFQATT, CDR2 SNEGSKA, per germline (reference sequence).

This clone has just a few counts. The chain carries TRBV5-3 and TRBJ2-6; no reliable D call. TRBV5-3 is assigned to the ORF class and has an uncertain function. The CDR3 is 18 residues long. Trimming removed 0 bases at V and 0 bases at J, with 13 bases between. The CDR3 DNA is TGTGCCAGAAGCTTGGGCCAGGTCCTAAGCTCTGGGGCCAACGTCCTGACTTTC. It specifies CARSLGQVLSSGANVLTF.

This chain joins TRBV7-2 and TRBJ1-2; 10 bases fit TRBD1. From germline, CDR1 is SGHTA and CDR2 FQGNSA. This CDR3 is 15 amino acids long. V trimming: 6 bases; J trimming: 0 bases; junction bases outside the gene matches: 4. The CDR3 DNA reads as TGTGCCAGCAGATCCGGACAGGGGGCTAACTATGGCTACACCTTC. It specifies CASRSGQGANYGYTF.

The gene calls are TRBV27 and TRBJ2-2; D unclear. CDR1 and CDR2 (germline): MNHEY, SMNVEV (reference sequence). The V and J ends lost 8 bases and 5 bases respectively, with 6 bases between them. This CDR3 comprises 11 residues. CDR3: CASSGTGELFF. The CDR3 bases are TGTGCCAGCTCGGGTACCGGGGAGCTGTTTTTT.

The CDR3 protein is CASSVHPGQDRFTQYF. The CDR3 DNA is TGTGCCAGCAGCGTCCACCCCGGACAGGACCGATTTACCCAGTACTTC. The rearrangement links TRBV9 to TRBJ2-5, with TRBD1 identical over 7 bases. This CDR3 spans 16 amino acids. Germline V gene sequence: CDR1 SGDLS, CDR2 YYNGEE. The V and J ends lost 2 bases and 8 bases, in that order; junction bases with no gene match: 15.

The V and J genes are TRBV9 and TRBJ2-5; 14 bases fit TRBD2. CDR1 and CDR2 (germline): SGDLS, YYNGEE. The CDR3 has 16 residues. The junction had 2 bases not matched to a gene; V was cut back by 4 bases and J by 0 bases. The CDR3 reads CASSRTSGRHQETQYF. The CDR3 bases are TGTGCCAGCAGCAGGACTAGCGGGAGGCACCAAGAGACCCAGTACTTC. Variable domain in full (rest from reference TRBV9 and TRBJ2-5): DSGVTQTPKHLITATGQRVTLRCSPRSGDLSVYWYQQSLDQGLQFLIQYYNGEERAKGNILERFSAQQFPDLHSELNLSSLELGDSALYFCASSRTSGRHQETQYFGPGTRLLVL.

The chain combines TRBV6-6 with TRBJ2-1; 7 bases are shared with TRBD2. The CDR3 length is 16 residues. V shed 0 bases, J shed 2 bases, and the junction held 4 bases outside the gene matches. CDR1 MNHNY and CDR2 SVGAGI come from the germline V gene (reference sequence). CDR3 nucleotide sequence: TGTGCCAGCAGTTACTCAGCTAGCGGTCCCTACAATGAGCAGTTCTTC. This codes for CASSYSASGPYNEQFF.